Presented here are 30 T cell receptor beta chains from one specimen sequenced in a study of T cell changes during pregnancy in multiple sclerosis. Profiled with immunoSEQ multiplex PCR; TCRdb holds only in-frame clones, not every one. Altogether about 40,000 clones are present, 92% being singletons, with the ten largest covering around 0.78%. The sample consisted of CD4+ T cells from peripheral blood mononuclear cells, taken before pregnancy. The receptors here all came from a female donor with multiple sclerosis, enrolled in a pregnancy study.

The chain links TRBV6-5 to TRBJ1-5; weak D call: TRBD1 (5 bases). Germline V gene sequence: CDR1 MNHEY, CDR2 SVGAGI. Trimming pared 6 bases from V and 7 bases from J, leaving 19 bases between. This CDR3 spans 15 amino acids. This CDR3 reads CASSLVQGIGQPQHF. In DNA form, the CDR3 reads TGTGCCAGCAGCCTAGTTCAGGGCATAGGCCAGCCCCAGCATTTT.

This clone was detected only once. The V call is TRBV5-1, the J call TRBJ2-6, with D possibly being TRBD1 (5 bases). The CDR3 length is 16 residues. Per the germline V gene, CDR1 is SGHRS and CDR2 is YFSETQ. V dropped 5 bases and J dropped 0 bases, with 12 bases sitting between them. The CDR3 reads CASRLGASSGANVLTF. The CDR3, as DNA: TGCGCCAGCAGACTTGGGGCAAGCTCTGGGGCCAACGTCCTGACTTTC. The full variable domain, completed using reference TRBV5-1 and TRBJ2-6, is KAGVTQTPRYLIKTRGQQVTLSCSPISGHRSVSWYQQTPGQGLQFLFEYFSETQRNKGNFPGRFSGRQFSNSRSEMNVSTLELGDSALYLCASRLGASSGANVLTFGAGSRLTVL.

This CDR3 is CASGQGANTGELFF. The CDR3 nucleotides read TGTGCCAGTGGACAGGGTGCGAACACCGGGGAGCTGTTTTTT. The J gene is TRBJ2-2, the V gene TRBV28; 8 nucleotides match TRBD1. The germline gives CDR1 MDHEN, CDR2 SYDVKM. V shed 9 bases, J shed 0 bases, and the junction held 3 bases outside the gene matches. The CDR3 extends over 14 amino acids.

This chain joins TRBV7-2 and TRBJ2-3; weak D call: TRBD2 (6 bases). Germline CDR1 and CDR2: SGHTA and FQGNSA. With 1 base removed from V and 4 bases from J, the gap between germline ends came to 12 bases. The CDR3 is 15 amino acids. In DNA, the CDR3 is TGTGCCAGCAGCTTAGTCGGGAGTCCCCCAGATACGCAGTATTTT. Translating it yields CASSLVGSPPDTQYF.

In its sample, this clone was seen once. The V call is TRBV5-1, the J call TRBJ2-1, with 10 positions matching TRBD1. The CDR3 has 14 residues. V was pared by 4 bases and J by 7 bases, with 5 bases of the junction left unmatched. Germline values: CDR1 SGHRS, CDR2 YFSETQ. In nucleotides, the CDR3 is TGCGCCAGCAGCCAACCGGGACAGGGGAATGAGCAGTTCTTC. Amino acid sequence: CASSQPGQGNEQFF.

The V call is TRBV28, the J call TRBJ2-1, with 13 bases matching TRBD2. The CDR3 extends over 14 amino acids. Trimming removed 4 bases from V and 8 bases from J; junction bases left unmatched: 2. Germline V CDR1 and CDR2: MDHEN, SYDVKM. The DNA for the CDR3 is TGTGCCAGCAGTTCGACTAGCGGGAGGTATGAGCAGTTCTTC. Encoded protein: CASSSTSGRYEQFF.

This chain joins TRBV11-1 and TRBJ2-3; maybe TRBD2 (6 bases). Germline V gene data show CDR1 as SGHAT and CDR2 as FQDESV (reference sequence). The CDR3 is 16 amino acids. The V end lost 1 base, the J end lost 2 bases, and 13 bases lay between the germline ends. The CDR3, as DNA: TGTGCCAGCAGCTTAGGTCTTGCTAGCGACACAGATACGCAGTATTTT. It codes for CASSLGLASDTDTQYF.

The rearrangement uses TRBV27 and TRBJ1-5; perhaps TRBD1 as D (5 bases). CDR3 size: 16 residues. Germline V gene data show CDR1 as MNHEY and CDR2 as SMNVEV (reference sequence). V lost 1 base to trimming and J lost 2 bases, with 12 bases between them. CDR3 sequence reads: CASSLWGGTGNQPQHF. The CDR3 DNA sequence: TGTGCCAGCAGTTTATGGGGGGGGACTGGCAATCAGCCCCAGCATTTT.

J is TRBJ1-2 and V is TRBV9; D is ambiguous. Germline CDR1 reads SGDLS; CDR2 reads YYNGEE. The CDR3 is made up of 11 amino acids. V lost 3 bases, J lost 7 bases, and 7 bases lay in between. The CDR3 spells CASSESSGYTF. The CDR3 DNA reads TGTGCCAGCAGCGAGAGTTCTGGCTACACCTTC.

The chain carries TRBV11-2 and TRBJ2-3, with 8 bases aligning to TRBD2. Germline V gives CDR1 SGHAT, CDR2 FQNNGV. Trimming removed 3 bases from V and 5 bases from J; junction bases left unmatched: 7. The CDR3 is made up of 15 amino acids. CDR3 DNA: TGTGCCAGCAGCTTGGTTGGCGGGGGGCGAGATACGCAGTATTTT. Translated: CASSLVGGGRDTQYF.

The rearrangement joins TRBV6-1 to TRBJ2-3, with D maybe TRBD2 (5 bases). V lost 4 bases to trimming and J lost 9 bases, with 11 bases between them. The CDR3 runs to 12 residues. Looked up from germline, CDR1 is MNHNS and CDR2 is SASEGT. This CDR3 reads CASSGDQRTQYF. CDR3 bases: TGTGCCAGCAGTGGCGACCAGCGGACGCAGTATTTT.

The J gene is TRBJ1-2, the V gene TRBV5-1, with TRBD1 identical over 10 bases. The CDR3 is made up of 16 amino acids. The V gene's germline CDR1 is SGHRS and CDR2 YFSETQ. V gave up 4 bases and J gave up 7 bases; unmatched junction bases: 13. DNA of the CDR3: TGCGCCAGCAGCCCCACGGGACAGGGGTCCCCGGGTGGCTACACCTTC. Translation: CASSPTGQGSPGGYTF.

This rearrangement joins TRBV10-2 to TRBJ2-2, with 8 bases identical to TRBD2. Trimming at V came to 9 bases and at J to 6 bases, leaving 12 bases not matched to a gene. The CDR3 runs to 15 residues. Germline loops: CDR1 WSHSY, CDR2 SAAADI. The CDR3 bases are TGCGCCAGTAAGAAAGCGGGAGAGTTTCCCGGGGAGCTGTTTTTT. Its translation is CASKKAGEFPGELFF.

This rearrangement joins TRBV5-4 to TRBJ2-1, with 7 bases lining up with TRBD1. CDR3 length: 14 amino acids. Per germline, CDR1 SGHNT and CDR2 YYREEE (reference sequence). V shed 5 bases, J shed 8 bases, and the junction held 10 bases outside the gene matches. The CDR3 region is CASRMTGFPDEQFF. In DNA form, the CDR3 reads TGTGCCAGCAGAATGACAGGGTTTCCGGATGAGCAGTTCTTC.

The chain recombines TRBV18 with TRBJ1-2; 7 nucleotides match TRBD1. CDR1 and CDR2 from the germline V gene are KGHSH and LQKENI. This CDR3 has 13 residues. Unmatched junction bases numbered 6, after V lost 6 bases and J lost 5 bases. CDR3 coding DNA: TGTGCCAGCTCTCCGGGACAGCAGTATGGCTACACCTTC. Protein: CASSPGQQYGYTF.

This rearrangement joins TRBV19 to TRBJ1-2, with D possibly matching TRBD1 (6 bases). Trimming took 4 bases from V and 7 from J, leaving 13 bases between them. This CDR3 comprises 13 residues. Germline V lookup: CDR1 LNHDA, CDR2 SQIVND (reference sequence). This CDR3 reads CASSNQGTSGYTF. The CDR3 DNA follows: TGTGCCAGTAGTAATCAGGGGACGAGTGGCTACACCTTC. Together with reference TRBV19 and TRBJ1-2, the CDR3 gives the full variable domain: DGGITQSPKYLFRKEGQNVTLSCEQNLNHDAMYWYRQDPGQGLRLIYYSQIVNDFQKGDIAEGYSVSREKKESFPLTVTSAQKNPTAFYLCASSNQGTSGYTFGSGTRLTVV.

The chain uses TRBV9 and TRBJ2-3, with unresolved D. Germline V gives CDR1 SGDLS, CDR2 YYNGEE. V was trimmed by 0 bases and J by 0 bases, leaving 8 bases between them. The CDR3 extends over 15 amino acids. Written as DNA, the CDR3 is TGTGCCAGCAGCGTAGCTATAACTAGCACAGATACGCAGTATTTT. It codes for CASSVAITSTDTQYF.

V and J are TRBV2 and TRBJ1-4; unclear D gene. Germline assignment: CDR1 SNHLY and CDR2 FYNNEI. Trimming removed 8 bases from V and 3 bases from J, with 7 bases in between. CDR3 length: 12 residues. CDR3 sequence: CASGGSNEKLFF. The CDR3 region has the DNA TGTGCCAGCGGCGGCTCTAATGAAAAACTGTTTTTT.

The chain combines TRBV7-2 with TRBJ2-3; TRBD2 aligns across 7 bases. The CDR3 spans 14 residues. The trim removed 2 bases at V and 4 bases at J, leaving 3 bases unmatched. The germline CDR1 and CDR2 sequences are SGHTA and FQGNSA. The CDR3 DNA sequence: TGTGCCAGCAGCTTACTGGGGGGGGCAGATACGCAGTATTTT. The encoded protein is CASSLLGGADTQYF.

V is TRBV27 and J is TRBJ2-1, with 7 nucleotides matching TRBD2. The germline V gene has CDR1 MNHEY and CDR2 SMNVEV (reference sequence). The CDR3 covers 15 residues. Trimming took 6 bases from V and 4 from J; bases not matched to a gene: 9. This CDR3 reads CASRSGEGRYNEQFF. DNA for the CDR3: TGTGCCAGCAGGTCCGGGGAGGGGCGGTACAATGAGCAGTTCTTC.

The rearrangement uses TRBV28 and TRBJ1-2; TRBD1 aligns across 8 bases. Germline V gene lookup returns CDR1 MDHEN and CDR2 SYDVKM. The CDR3 loop spans 13 amino acids. V shed 10 bases and J 8 bases; nucleotides not matched to a gene: 12. The chain's CDR3 is CANRPAGGDGYTF. Here the CDR3 DNA reads TGTGCCAACAGACCCGCAGGGGGCGACGGCTACACCTTC.

The rearrangement joins TRBV28 to TRBJ2-7; 11 bases map to TRBD2. With V trimmed by 6 bases and J by 5 bases, 12 bases remained unmatched. This CDR3 comprises 16 residues. In germline, CDR1 is MDHEN, CDR2 SYDVKM. The CDR3 loop is CASSPYTGTSGDEQYF. The DNA for the CDR3 is TGTGCCAGCAGCCCATATACCGGGACTAGCGGCGACGAGCAGTACTTC.

The chain links TRBV27 to TRBJ1-4; TRBD1 is a possible D gene (5 bases). The CDR3 contains 14 residues. The germline V and J ends were trimmed by 5 bases and 8 bases, with 15 bases remaining between them. Germline V gene data show CDR1 as MNHEY and CDR2 as SMNVEV (reference sequence). CDR3 sequence reads: CASSLPGVGEKLFF. The CDR3 DNA is TGTGCCAGCAGTCTACCGGGGGTGGGCGAAAAACTGTTTTTT.

The chain has TRBV7-2 and TRBJ2-2, with D unclear. Germline values: CDR1 SGHTA, CDR2 FQGNSA. The CDR3 has 14 amino acids. The V gene lost 0 bases and the J gene lost 6 bases, with 8 bases spanning the gap. In DNA form, the CDR3 reads TGTGCCAGCAGCTTAGCCATGGCCGCCGGGGAGCTGTTTTTT. It codes for CASSLAMAAGELFF.

The J gene is TRBJ1-2, the V gene TRBV6-4; 7 bases align to TRBD1. Germline V lookup: CDR1 MRHNA, CDR2 SNTAGT. There are 17 residues in the CDR3. The junction had 16 bases not matched to a gene; V was cut back by 0 bases and J by 9 bases. The CDR3 sequence: CASSDSINRGVLGSYTF. DNA of the CDR3: TGTGCCAGCAGTGACTCAATTAACAGGGGCGTCCTCGGGAGCTACACCTTC.

Only one count was recorded for this clone. This rearrangement joins TRBV5-1 to TRBJ2-3; perhaps TRBD2 as D (5 bases). Trimming cost V 0 bases and J 5 bases, with 10 bases left between them. This CDR3 region has 14 residues. Germline V gene lookup returns CDR1 SGHRS and CDR2 YFSETQ. CDR3 amino acids: CASSLGTAVDTQYF. The CDR3 region has the DNA TGCGCCAGCAGCTTGGGGACTGCCGTAGATACGCAGTATTTT.

V and J are TRBV7-2 and TRBJ1-5; 11 nucleotides agree with TRBD1. The V gene end was trimmed by 5 bases and the J gene end by 9 bases; junction bases not matched to a gene: 15. Looked up from germline, CDR1 is SGHTA and CDR2 is FQGNSA. The CDR3 covers 17 residues. CDR3 amino acids: CASSPQDRGRPGVPQHF. As DNA, the CDR3 is TGTGCCAGCAGCCCCCAGGACAGGGGGCGACCGGGGGTGCCCCAGCATTTT.

The V and J genes are TRBV28 and TRBJ2-7; 9 bases are shared with TRBD1. The CDR3 contains 15 residues. The V segment lost 1 base and the J segment 3 bases; nucleotides outside the gene matches: 4. CDR1 and CDR2 from the germline V gene are MDHEN and SYDVKM. CDR3 DNA sequence: TGTGCCAGCAGTTTATTAGGGACAGGGCTCTACGAGCAGTACTTC. Translation: CASSLLGTGLYEQYF.

This chain links TRBV30 with TRBJ1-6, with 8 bases identical to TRBD1. The CDR3 length is 14 residues. Germline lookup yields CDR1 GTSNPN and CDR2 SVGIG (reference sequence). After removal of 1 base from V and 5 bases from J, the junction contained 1 base not matched to a gene. DNA of the CDR3: TGTGCCTGGAGTGGGACAGGGAATAATTCACCCCTCCACTTT. It is translated as CAWSGTGNNSPLHF.

The chain combines TRBV9 with TRBJ1-5; TRBD1 matches at 7 bases. With V trimmed by 4 bases and J by 6 bases, 7 bases remained unmatched. The CDR3 runs to 14 residues. Germline V gene lookup returns CDR1 SGDLS and CDR2 YYNGEE. The CDR3 coding sequence is TGTGCCAGCAGCCCGACAGGGTTGGGTCAGCCCCAGCATTTT. Translating gives CASSPTGLGQPQHF.